One T cell receptor (beta chain) is described in this entry. Sorting was done in triplicate for each CD8+ T cell subset (approximately 310,000 cells each). Germline CDR1 is MNHEY and CDR2 is SMNVEV (reference sequence). The length of the CDR3 is 13 residues. Via 5' RACE with UMI labels, TRB cDNA libraries were prepared. TCRdb re-called the 5' RACE reads and catalogs CDR3 proteins one per entry, DNA excluded. This sample lists about 41,000 distinct CDR3 sequences; its ten largest clones have roughly 15%. The data were obtained in a study of CXCR3-negative and CXCR3-positive naive CD8 T cells. Study summary: Total TRB output reached about 130 million reads, about 1.5 +/- 0.3 million per library.

This rearrangement joins TRBV27 to TRBJ2-2; TCRdb returns TRBD1, unconfirmable since there is no DNA. Material: memory CD8+ T cells from blood. The sequence was collected from a human donor in good health. Some clones in this sample may be carry-over from other donors' samples. The CDR3 reads CASRIGGAEKLFF.